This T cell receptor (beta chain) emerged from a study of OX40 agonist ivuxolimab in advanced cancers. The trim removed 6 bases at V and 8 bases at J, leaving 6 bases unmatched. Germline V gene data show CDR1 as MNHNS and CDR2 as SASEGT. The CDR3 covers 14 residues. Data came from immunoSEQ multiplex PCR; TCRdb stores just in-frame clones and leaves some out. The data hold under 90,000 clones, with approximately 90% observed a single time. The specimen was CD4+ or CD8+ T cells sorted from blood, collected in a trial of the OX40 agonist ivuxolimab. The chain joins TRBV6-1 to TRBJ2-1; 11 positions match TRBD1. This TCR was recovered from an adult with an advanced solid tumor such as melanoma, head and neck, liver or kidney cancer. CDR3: CASSRDRGLDEQFF. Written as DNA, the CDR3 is TGTGCCAGCAGCCGGGACAGGGGGTTGGATGAGCAGTTCTTC.